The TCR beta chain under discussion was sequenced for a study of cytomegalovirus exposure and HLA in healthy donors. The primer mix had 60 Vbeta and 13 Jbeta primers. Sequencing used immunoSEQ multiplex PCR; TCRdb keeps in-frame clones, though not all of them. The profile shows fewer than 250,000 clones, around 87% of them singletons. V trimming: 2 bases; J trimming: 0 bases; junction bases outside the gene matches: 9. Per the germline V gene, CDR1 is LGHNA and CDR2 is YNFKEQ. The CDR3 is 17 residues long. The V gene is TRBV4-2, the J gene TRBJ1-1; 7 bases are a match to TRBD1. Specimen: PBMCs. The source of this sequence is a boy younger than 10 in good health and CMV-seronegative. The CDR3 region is CASSQHTSGQLNTEAFF. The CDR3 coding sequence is TGTGCCAGCAGCCAACATACCTCGGGACAGTTGAACACTGAAGCTTTCTTT.